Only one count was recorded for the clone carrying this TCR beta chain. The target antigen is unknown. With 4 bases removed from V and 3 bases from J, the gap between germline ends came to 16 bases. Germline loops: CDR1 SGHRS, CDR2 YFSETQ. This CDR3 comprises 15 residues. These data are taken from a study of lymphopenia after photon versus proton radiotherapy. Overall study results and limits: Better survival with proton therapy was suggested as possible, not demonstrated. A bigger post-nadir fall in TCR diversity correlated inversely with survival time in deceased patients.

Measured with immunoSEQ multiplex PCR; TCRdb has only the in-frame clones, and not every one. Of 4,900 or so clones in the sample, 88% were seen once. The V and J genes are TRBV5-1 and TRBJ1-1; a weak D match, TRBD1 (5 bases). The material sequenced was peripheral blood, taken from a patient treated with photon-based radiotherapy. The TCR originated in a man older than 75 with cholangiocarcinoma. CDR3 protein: CASSPGGMVHTEAFF. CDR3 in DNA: TGCGCCAGCAGCCCCGGGGGAATGGTGCACACTGAAGCTTTCTTT.